The rows below give T cell receptor beta chains drawn from one sample of a study of cytomegalovirus exposure and HLA in healthy donors. Repertoires were generated with immunoSEQ multiplex PCR, while TCRdb's copy carries only in-frame clones and drops some. The sample records approximately 81,000 clones, around 84% being singletons. The sequenced sample was PBMCs. The source is a woman aged 50 to 60 in good health and CMV-seronegative. CDR3s include the opening cysteine and the closing phenylalanine or tryptophan. D genes are given only for firm matches. Rows may omit the clone size; those that give it use once, few, many or a size class.

>few|-|TRBV5-6|TRBJ2-7
TGTGCCAGCAGCCCAAAAGGGGTCGGCGAGCAGTACTTC
CASSPKGVGEQYF
>-|-|TRBV5-8|TRBJ2-7
TGTGCCAGCAGCTTGGGGCCGGACAGCTCCTACGAGCAGTACTTC
CASSLGPDSSYEQYF
>-|-|TRBV5-1|TRBJ2-7
TGCGCCAGCAGCTTGGTGTCTCACGAGCAGTACTTC
CASSLVSHEQYF
>once|-|TRBV6-5|TRBJ1-6
TGTGCCAGCAGTTCCTTCCTTACAGGGAATAATTCACCCCTCCACTTT
CASSSFLTGNNSPLHF
>-|TRBD2|TRBV29-1|TRBJ2-1
TGCAGCGCCCGACTAGCGGGAGGGCCTAATGAGCAGTTCTTC
CSARLAGGPNEQFF
>once|-|TRBV6-5|TRBJ2-7
TGTGCCAGCAGTTACTCGTCAGGGGGGACCTACGAGCAGTACTTC
CASSYSSGGTYEQYF
>-|TRBD2|TRBV5-1|TRBJ2-1
TGCGCCAGCAGCGTCGGCGCGGGAGATAATACTGAGCAGTTCTTC
CASSVGAGDNTEQFF
>-|-|TRBV6-6|TRBJ2-7
TGTGCCAGCAGTACGGGACTGATCTCCTACGAGCAGTACTTC
CASSTGLISYEQYF
>-|-|TRBV7-2|TRBJ2-1
TGTGCCAGCAGCTTAACAGGGCTTTACAATGAGCAGTTCTTC
CASSLTGLYNEQFF
>-|-|TRBV10-3|TRBJ1-4
TGTGCCACCTCAGCAGCGGTAAATGAAAAACTGTTTTTT
CATSAAVNEKLFF
>-|-|TRBV6-6|TRBJ1-2
TGTGCCAGCAGTACGGTCGGGGGGGTTGGCTACACCTTC
CASSTVGGVGYTF
>-|-|TRBV2|TRBJ1-1
TGTGCCAGCAGTGCAGACAGGTTGCGTATTTTCTTT
CASSADRLRIFF
>few|-|TRBV6-4|TRBJ2-2
TGTGCCAGCAGTGAGGCGCCAGCGATCGGGGAGCTGTTTTTT
CASSEAPAIGELFF
>-|TRBD2|TRBV12-5|TRBJ2-1
TGTGCTGGGCAGGCGGGGGGATACAATGAGCAGTTCTTC
CAGQAGGYNEQFF
>-|TRBD2|TRBV7-3|TRBJ2-3
TGTGCCAGCAGCCTATTCCCGGGTAGCGGGGGGACAGGAGATACGCAGTATTTT
CASSLFPGSGGTGDTQYF
>-|-|TRBV25-1|TRBJ1-4
TGTGCCAGCAGTGAATTAGGGGGTGTCTCTGAAAAACTGTTTTTT
CASSELGGVSEKLFF
>-|TRBD1|TRBV29-1|TRBJ2-3
TGCAGCGTGGAGGACAGGGGGCTAAGCACAGATACGCAGTATTTT
CSVEDRGLSTDTQYF
>once|-|TRBV7-3|TRBJ2-1
TGTGCCAGCAGCTCGACGGGAGTGGGATACAATGAGCAGTTCTTC
CASSSTGVGYNEQFF
>-|-|TRBV4-1|TRBJ1-4
TGCGCCAGCAGCCAAGGGAAGGGGCTGGAAGGAAAACTGTTTTTT
CASSQGKGLEGKLFF
>-|-|TRBV5-1|TRBJ2-1
TGCGCCAGCAGCCGGCAGGGCGAGTACAATGAGCAGTTCTTC
CASSRQGEYNEQFF
>-|-|TRBV4-1|TRBJ1-4
TGCGCCAGCAGCCTTCCAGGGGAAACTAATGAAAAACTGTTTTTT
CASSLPGETNEKLFF
>few|TRBD2|TRBV19|TRBJ2-4
TGTGCCAGTAGGGGAGGGTCCGCCAAAAACATTCAGTACTTC
CASRGGSAKNIQYF
>-|-|TRBV5-6|TRBJ2-6
TGTGCCAGCAGCTTAGGGACTTCGTACGGGGCCAACGTCCTGACTTTC
CASSLGTSYGANVLTF
>-|TRBD1|TRBV7-3|TRBJ1-1
TGTGCCAGCAGCCCAGGGGGGTTGAACACTGAAGCTTTCTTT
CASSPGGLNTEAFF
>-|TRBD1|TRBV10-3|TRBJ2-7
TGTGCCATCAGTGGGACAGGGGACGGAGAGCAGTACTTC
CAISGTGDGEQYF
>-|TRBD1|TRBV19|TRBJ1-2
TGTGCCAGTACCCCCCGGGACAGGGTCTTCTATGGCTACACCTTC
CASTPRDRVFYGYTF
>-|-|TRBV5-1|TRBJ1-4
TGCGCCAGCAGCGTCCCTGGGGGGGCTAATGAAAAACTGTTTTTT
CASSVPGGANEKLFF
>few|-|TRBV10-3|TRBJ1-4
TGTGCCATCAGTGAGACGGGATCCAGTATAAATGAAAAACTGTTTTTT
CAISETGSSINEKLFF
>-|-|TRBV6-5|TRBJ1-6
TGTGCCAGCAGTTACGTCGGGGGATCCTATAATTCCCCCCTCCACTTT
CASSYVGGSYNSPLHF
>-|TRBD1|TRBV6-6|TRBJ1-1
TGTGCCAGCAGTGAGGACAGGTCGAGGAACTCTGAAGCTTTCTTT
CASSEDRSRNSEAFF
>-|-|TRBV7-9|TRBJ1-1
TGTGCCAGCAGCCACGAATGGGGGCGGGAAGCTTTCTTT
CASSHEWGREAFF
>-|TRBD1|TRBV29-1|TRBJ2-5
TGCAGCGTTGCCGCGGACCGGACAGGGGACCCTCTAGGGGAGACCCAGTACTTC
CSVAADRTGDPLGETQYF
>-|TRBD1|TRBV11-2|TRBJ1-2
TGTGCCAGCAGCCCGCGACAGGGATTCTATGGCTACACCTTC
CASSPRQGFYGYTF
>few|TRBD1|TRBV6-5|TRBJ2-7
TGTGCCAGCAGCCTGGACAGGGGCATATCCTACGAGCAGTACTTC
CASSLDRGISYEQYF
>-|TRBD1|TRBV7-9|TRBJ1-5
TGTGCCAGCAGCAGACAAACAGGGGGGCTCAATCAGCCCCAGCATTTT
CASSRQTGGLNQPQHF
>-|TRBD1|TRBV5-1|TRBJ1-6
TGCGCCAGCAGCCTCGGGACAGGGGGCGCGGGCGTTTCACCCCTCCACTTT
CASSLGTGGAGVSPLHF
>-|-|TRBV9|TRBJ2-3
TGTGCCAGCAGCGCGACAGGACACACCACAGATACGCAGTATTTT
CASSATGHTTDTQYF
>-|-|TRBV15|TRBJ1-1
TGTGCCACCAGCTCTAGGACAGAAAACACTGTAGCTTTCTTT
CATSSRTENTVAFF
>-|-|TRBV6-1|TRBJ1-5
TGTGCCAGCAGTGAAGATGTAGGAGCAAATCAGCCCCAGCATTTT
CASSEDVGANQPQHF
>-|-|TRBV21-1|TRBJ2-5
TGTGCCAGCAGCATCAAAAAGGGGTGGACTAGCGGGAGTTCGTCCGAGACCCAGTACTTC
CASSIKKGWTSGSSSETQYF
>-|-|TRBV7-2|TRBJ1-5
TGTGCCAGCAGCCTATATACAGATTATAGCAATCAGCCCCAGCATTTT
CASSLYTDYSNQPQHF
>-|TRBD1|TRBV5-4|TRBJ1-6
TGTGCCAGCAGCTCACCGGACAGGGGCAAGAATTCACCCCTCCACTTT
CASSSPDRGKNSPLHF
>-|-|TRBV7-3|TRBJ2-1
TGTGCCAGCAGCGGGACACTGGCTAATGAGCAGTTCTTC
CASSGTLANEQFF
>-|-|TRBV7-9|TRBJ1-2
TGTGCCAGCAGCTCCTGGGGGGACTATGGCTACACCTTC
CASSSWGDYGYTF
>-|TRBD2|TRBV7-8|TRBJ2-3
TGTGCCAGCAGCTTGCTAGCGGGGGGAGTGGATACGCAGTATTTT
CASSLLAGGVDTQYF
>-|TRBD2|TRBV7-2|TRBJ2-1
TGTGCCAGCAGCTTAGGACTAGCGGGTCTCAATGAGCAGTTCTTC
CASSLGLAGLNEQFF
>once|TRBD1|TRBV18|TRBJ1-4
TGTGCCAGCTCACCCGGGACAGCCGATGAAAAACTGTTTTTT
CASSPGTADEKLFF
>-|TRBD1|TRBV5-1|TRBJ2-7
TGCGCCAGCAGCCCACCCGGGACAGGGTCCTCCTACGAGCAGTACTTC
CASSPPGTGSSYEQYF
>-|-|TRBV2|TRBJ2-1
TGTGCCAGCAGGCGGCAGGGTGGATACAATGAGCAGTTCTTC
CASRRQGGYNEQFF
>-|TRBD2|TRBV10-3|TRBJ2-7
TGTGCCATCAGTGGACCGGGACTAGCGGGAGCCCCCCTCGAGCAGTACTTC
CAISGPGLAGAPLEQYF
>-|-|TRBV7-6|TRBJ2-2
TGTGCCAGCAGCTTAGCGCCCGGGGTCTTGGCCGGGGAGCTGTTTTTT
CASSLAPGVLAGELFF
>few|-|TRBV19|TRBJ1-2
TGTGCCAGTAGTATAGTTGAGGGTTTGGATGGCTACACCTTC
CASSIVEGLDGYTF
>once|TRBD1|TRBV2|TRBJ2-5
TGTGCCAGCAGTGAACAAACACAGGGGGCAGAGACCCAGTACTTC
CASSEQTQGAETQYF
>-|TRBD1|TRBV27|TRBJ1-1
TGTGCCAGCAAGGACGGGACAGGGAACACTGAAGCTTTCTTT
CASKDGTGNTEAFF